What follows is one T cell receptor (beta chain) and its context. Its target is unknown. The data stem from a study of post-analysis software for immune sequencing data. For the study at large: Progressive-relapsing, secondary progressive and relapsing-remitting multiple sclerosis were among the disease courses included. Overall study findings and caveats: F-measure co-clustering was strong for batch-matched samples. Multiple sclerosis patients showed significantly lower normalized Chao1 diversity than controls did. Comparison of patients with controls showed roughly five TRBV segments more frequent in patients, TRBV5-6, TRBV5-1 and TRBV20-1 among them.

Unique molecular identifiers were carried by the TCR beta cDNA libraries. TCRdb reanalysed the PCR reads using MiXCR and keeps one entry per CDR3 protein. This table holds roughly 580,000 distinct CDR3 sequences, roughly 47% found once. Germline assignment: CDR1 MNHEY and CDR2 SVGEGT. The CDR3 runs 15 residues. The sequence was collected from a girl between 10 and 17 years old with multiple sclerosis. V is TRBV6-2 or TRBV6-3 and J is TRBJ2-7, with D uncertain. The end of the DNA fits TRBJ2-5 better, so the J call may be wrong. The sequencing sample was made of blood. The CDR3 DNA reads TGTGCCAGCAGTTACTTGCATCGTGCCGGAGAGACCCAGTACTTC. It specifies CASSYLHRAGETQYF.